Shown below are 23 T cell receptor beta chains from a single sample sequenced in a study of CD8+CD57+ T cells in acquired aplastic anemia. Template material for TCR beta VDJ and CDR3 profiling consisted of genomic DNA. MiXCR, run by TCRdb on the reads, gives a single entry per CDR3 protein. This table has approximately 200,000 distinct CDR3 sequences, around 60% appearing once. The sample consisted of sorted CD4+, CD8+, or CD8+CD57+ T cells (not recorded which) from PBMCs. The receptors come from a human donor in good health.

The V gene is TRBV15, the J gene TRBJ2-1; D is possibly TRBD2 (6 bases). V was trimmed by 11 bases and J by 0 bases, leaving 17 bases between them. The CDR3 loop spans 15 amino acids. Germline assignment: CDR1 LNHNV and CDR2 YYDKDF (reference sequence). CDR3 region: CAAAWGESSYNEQFF. The CDR3 nucleotides are TGTGCCGCCGCTTGGGGGGAGAGCTCCTACAATGAGCAGTTCTTC. Looking up the rest from reference TRBV15 and TRBJ2-1 gives the full variable domain: DAMVIQNPRYQVTQFGKPVTLSCSQTLNHNVMYWYQQKSSQAPKLLFHYYDKDFNNEADTPDNFQSRRPNTSFCFLDIRSPGLGDTAMYLCAAAWGESSYNEQFFGPGTRLTVL.

This clonotype showed up many times. The rearrangement uses TRBV7-6 and TRBJ2-7; 7 bases line up with TRBD2. V lost 5 bases and J lost 4; bases outside the gene matches: 8. The CDR3 extends over 14 amino acids. Germline V gene lookup returns CDR1 SGHVS and CDR2 FNYEAQ. For the CDR3, the DNA is TGTGCCAGCAGCCCCGGCGGGAGTGGGTACGAGCAGTACTTC. It translates to CASSPGGSGYEQYF.

V is TRBV12-3 or TRBV12-4 and J is TRBJ1-4; perhaps TRBD1 as D (5 bases). With the DNA end fitting TRBJ2-2 better, the J assignment may be wrong. The CDR3 totals 13 residues. CDR3 residues: CASSRANTGELFF. The CDR3, as DNA: TGTGCCAGCAGCAGGGCGAACACCGGGGAGCTGTTTTTT.

The rearrangement uses TRBV7-8 and TRBJ2-5; weak D call: TRBD2 (5 bases). The CDR3 has 17 residues. Germline V gives CDR1 SGHVS, CDR2 FQNEAQ. V gave up 5 bases and J gave up 5 bases, with 24 bases separating them. The CDR3 is CASSHPEVDYDNETQYF. The CDR3 nucleotides are TGTGCCAGCAGCCATCCAGAGGTCGACTACGACAATGAGACCCAGTACTTC.

There are many counts of this clonotype. V and J are TRBV5-1 and TRBJ2-7; D unresolved. CDR3 length equals 13 residues. V was shortened by 2 bases and J by 3 bases, with 9 bases between the two germline ends. Per germline, CDR1 SGHRS and CDR2 YFSETQ. The CDR3 reads CASSFGSNYEQYF. The DNA of the CDR3 is TGCGCCAGCAGCTTTGGAAGTAACTACGAGCAGTACTTC.

Written as DNA, the CDR3 is TGTGCCAGCAGCCAAGGGTTTAGCACAGATACGCAGTATTTT. Translation gives CASSQGFSTDTQYF. The chain employs TRBV14 and TRBJ2-3; D remains ambiguous. V was pared by 1 base and J by 0 bases, with 5 bases between. CDR3 length equals 14 residues. The germline CDR1 and CDR2 sequences are SGHDN and FVKESK. Looking up the rest from reference TRBV14 and TRBJ2-3 gives the full variable domain: EAGVTQFPSHSVIEKGQTVTLRCDPISGHDNLYWYRRVMGKEIKFLLHFVKESKQDESGMPNNRFLAERTGGTYSTLKVQPAELEDSGVYFCASSQGFSTDTQYFGPGTRLTVL.

The chain couples TRBV29-1 to TRBJ1-4, with a weak D call TRBD1 (6 bases). Germline V gene sequence: CDR1 SQVTM, CDR2 ANQGSEA. The CDR3 has 13 amino acids. V was pared by 2 bases and J by 5 bases, with 9 bases between. The CDR3 DNA reads as TGCAGCGTTGAATCTGGGGGCAATGAAAAACTGTTTTTT. As protein: CSVESGGNEKLFF.

CDR3 residues: CASSVGLAPTDTQYF. In nucleotides, the CDR3 is TGTGCCAGCAGCGTAGGACTAGCCCCCACAGATACGCAGTATTTT. This chain links TRBV9 with TRBJ2-3, with 7 bases matching TRBD2. Trimming at V came to 0 bases and at J to 2 bases, leaving 3 bases not matched to a gene. This CDR3 region has 15 residues. Germline V gene data show CDR1 as SGDLS and CDR2 as YYNGEE.

The chain joins TRBV12-3 or TRBV12-4 to TRBJ2-7, with D perhaps TRBD2 (5 bases). Trimming cost V 4 bases and J 3 bases, with 10 bases left between them. This CDR3 is 13 amino acids long. The CDR3 region is CASSSDYYYEQYF. CDR3 in DNA: TGTGCCAGCAGTTCCGACTATTACTACGAGCAGTACTTC.

This clonotype was seen at least ten times. The chain recombines TRBV25-1 with TRBJ2-1; D gene unclear. Trimming cost V 3 bases and J 12 bases, with 15 bases left between them. The CDR3 totals 13 residues. Germline CDR1 MGHDK, CDR2 SYGVNS. The CDR3: CASSDDTVLGQFF. CDR3 bases: TGTGCCAGCAGTGATGATACGGTACTTGGGCAGTTCTTC.

The rearrangement links TRBV2 to TRBJ2-5; D is unclear. CDR1 and CDR2 (germline): SNHLY, FYNNEI. Trimming pared 5 bases from V and 2 bases from J, leaving 9 bases between. The CDR3 contains 13 residues. CDR3 sequence (DNA): TGTGCCAGCAGTAAAGTAGGTCAAGAGACCCAGTACTTC. This codes for CASSKVGQETQYF.

This clonotype was observed a handful of times. This chain connects TRBV29-1 to TRBJ1-2, with unresolved D. The ends were cut back, 0 bases at V and 2 bases at J, with 19 bases in the middle. The CDR3 has 17 residues. Germline V gives CDR1 SQVTM, CDR2 ANQGSEA. This CDR3 reads CSVEDRPGPRTNYGYTF. The CDR3, as DNA: TGCAGCGTTGAAGATCGGCCTGGGCCACGCACCAACTATGGCTACACCTTC.

The chain uses TRBV10-3 and TRBJ2-2; the match to TRBD2 covers 12 bases. The V gene end was trimmed by 6 bases and the J gene end by 8 bases; junction bases not matched to a gene: 10. The CDR3 length is 16 residues. From germline, CDR1 is ENHRY and CDR2 SYGVKD. The CDR3: CAISHSTSGGKGELFF. In nucleotides, the CDR3 is TGTGCCATCAGCCACTCGACTAGCGGGGGTAAAGGGGAGCTGTTTTTT.

This clonotype was found many times. This chain connects TRBV12-3 or TRBV12-4 to TRBJ1-3, with D possibly being TRBD1 (6 bases). The CDR3 sequence is 13 residues long. Trimming removed 7 bases from V and 3 bases from J, with 10 bases in between. As DNA, the CDR3 is TGTGCCAGCACGGGGGCAGATGGAAACACCATATATTTT. Its translation is CASTGADGNTIYF.

This clonotype appeared a single time. A much larger clone lies a single base off, so this may be a read error. The chain couples TRBV4-2 to TRBJ2-1; 8 bases agree with TRBD2. Per germline, CDR1 LGHNA and CDR2 YNFKEQ. CDR3 length equals 16 residues. This CDR3 reads CARSQEAGTSVNEQFF. In DNA, the CDR3 is TGTGCCAGAAGCCAGGAAGCTGGGACTAGTGTAAATGAGCAGTTCTTC.

This clonotype has a handful of counts. V gene TRBV7-2 combines with J gene TRBJ1-2; 8 bases map to TRBD1. The CDR3 loop spans 15 amino acids. The J segment lost 6 bases and the V segment lost 4 bases, leaving 10 bases of the junction unmatched. Germline V lookup: CDR1 SGHTA, CDR2 FQGNSA. CDR3 in DNA: TGTGCCAGCAGCTCCAGACAGGGGAGGACCCATGGCTACACCTTC. This translates into CASSSRQGRTHGYTF.

This clonotype was seen repeatedly, ten times or more. CDR3 sequence reads: CSASQGHTEAFF. The CDR3, as DNA: TGCAGTGCTAGCCAGGGGCACACTGAAGCTTTCTTT. This chain joins TRBV20-1 and TRBJ1-1; a weak D match, TRBD1 (6 bases). Per the germline V gene, CDR1 is DFQATT and CDR2 is SNEGSKA (reference sequence). The CDR3 is 12 amino acids. V gave up 3 bases and J gave up 3 bases, with 8 bases separating them.

The table lists this clonotype with many counts. V and J are TRBV6-5 and TRBJ1-6; TRBD1 agrees at 9 bases. Losses at the gene ends were 6 bases for V and 11 bases for J; bases not matched to a gene: 8. Germline CDR1 is MNHEY and CDR2 is SVGAGI. The CDR3 spans 14 residues. CDR3 DNA: TGTGCCAGCAGCCCGGGACAGGGCGAGACACCCCTCCACTTT. Translating it yields CASSPGQGETPLHF.

About this clonotype itself: An end of the junction does not agree with germline; a read error may underlie this. The J gene is TRBJ1-6, the V gene TRBV19, with D possibly TRBD1 on 5 matching bases. The CDR3 is 16 residues long. CDR1 is LNHDA and CDR2 is SQIVND in the germline V gene (reference sequence). CDR3 bases: TGTGCCAGTAGTGTAGAGCCGGGACGGCTAAATTCACCCCTCCACTTT. Protein: CASSVEPGRLNSPLHF.

As for this clonotype: This sequence may be a read error, since a much larger clone differs from it by one base. The rearrangement uses TRBV7-2 and TRBJ2-5, with 9 bases that match TRBD1. CDR1 is SGHTA and CDR2 is FQGNSA in the germline V gene. The CDR3 covers 15 residues. CDR3 sequence reads: CAGSAWDRVEETQYF. The DNA for the CDR3 is TGTGCCGGCAGCGCCTGGGACAGGGTAGAGGAGACCCAGTACTTC. The full variable domain, with the rest looked up from reference TRBV7-2 and TRBJ2-5, is GAGVSQSPSNKVTEKGKDVELRCDPISGHTALYWYRQSLGQGLEFLIYFQGNSAPDKSGLPSDRFSAERTGGSVSTLTIQRTQQEDSAVYLCAGSAWDRVEETQYFGPGTRLLVL.

This clonotype was counted many times. V gene TRBV7-6 combines with J gene TRBJ2-3, with 12 bases identical to TRBD2. The CDR3 contains 16 residues. Germline values: CDR1 SGHVS, CDR2 FNYEAQ. The V and J ends lost 5 bases and 5 bases, in that order; junction bases with no gene match: 8. The CDR3 bases are TGTGCCAGCAGCCATTCTAGCGGGGGGGCCAGAGATACGCAGTATTTT. Its protein is CASSHSSGGARDTQYF.

The table lists this clonotype with a count of one. The chain links TRBV29-1 to TRBJ1-6; no clear D gene. This CDR3 is built from 13 residues. CDR1 is SQVTM, CDR2 ANQGSEA, per germline. The V end lost 4 bases, the J end lost 7 bases, and 11 bases lay between the germline ends. CDR3 DNA sequence: TGCAGCGTTGGTAACGACGTGAATTCACCCCTCCACTTT. Its translation: CSVGNDVNSPLHF.

V gene TRBV6-2 or TRBV6-3 combines with J gene TRBJ2-7; TRBD2 aligns across 8 bases. The CDR3 has 14 residues. With 9 bases clipped from V and 4 bases from J, the junction kept 11 bases outside the gene matches. Germline CDR1 MNHEY, CDR2 SVGEGT. The CDR3 loop reads CARRGRGGEYEQYF. In DNA, the CDR3 is TGTGCCAGGAGGGGCCGGGGGGGCGAGTACGAGCAGTACTTC.